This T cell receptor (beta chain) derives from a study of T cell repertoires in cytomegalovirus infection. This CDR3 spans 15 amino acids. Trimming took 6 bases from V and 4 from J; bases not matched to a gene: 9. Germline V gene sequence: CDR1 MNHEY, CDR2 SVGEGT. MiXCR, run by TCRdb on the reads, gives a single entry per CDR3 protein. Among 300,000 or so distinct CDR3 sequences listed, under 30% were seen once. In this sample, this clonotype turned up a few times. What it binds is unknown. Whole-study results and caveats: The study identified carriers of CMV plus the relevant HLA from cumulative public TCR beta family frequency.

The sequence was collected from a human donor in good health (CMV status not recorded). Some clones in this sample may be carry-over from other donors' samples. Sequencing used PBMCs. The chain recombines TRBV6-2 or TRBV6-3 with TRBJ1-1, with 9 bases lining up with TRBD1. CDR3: CASSKGQDRGTEAFF. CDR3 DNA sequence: TGTGCCAGCAGCAAGGGACAGGACAGGGGCACTGAAGCTTTCTTT.